The rows below give T cell receptor beta chains drawn from one sample of a study of T cell responses to AZD1222 COVID-19 vaccine. Method: immunoSEQ multiplex PCR; TCRdb's copy keeps in-frame clones and lacks some. The table has 130,000 to 150,000 clones, 85% to 95% seen once. Sequencing was performed on peripheral blood, taken on day 0 of AZD1222 vaccination. Receptor source: an adult in good health. CDR3s include the opening cysteine and the closing phenylalanine or tryptophan. A D gene is named only where the DNA matches it firmly.

-	TRBJ2-1	TRBV29-1	12	CSVELAYNEQFF
-	TRBJ1-1	TRBV4-1	14	CASSQDRRNTEAFF
-	TRBJ1-1	TRBV6-5	11	CALLQLTEAFF
-	TRBJ2-1	TRBV9	14	CASGGTAVGAEQFF
TRBD1	TRBJ1-1	TRBV6-5	13	CASSWQGGTEAFF
-	TRBJ2-5	TRBV14	11	CASSPNFPKYF
TRBD1	TRBJ1-1	TRBV10-3	14	CAIRQGATNTEAFF
-	TRBJ2-7	TRBV5-5	13	CASSLWGVYEQYF
-	TRBJ1-1	TRBV7-9	14	CASSLGDGNTEAFF
-	TRBJ2-1	TRBV6-5	14	CASSYGQVYNEQFF
-	TRBJ1-1	TRBV5-1	14	CASSATTGNTEAFF
TRBD2	TRBJ2-1	TRBV10-1	16	CASSDRTSGSINEQFF
-	TRBJ1-1	TRBV10-2	13	CASTRTYNTEAFF
-	TRBJ2-4	TRBV4-1	14	CASSQDVAKNIQYF
-	TRBJ1-3	TRBV7-2	17	CASSSGNAGGSGNTIYF
-	TRBJ1-3	TRBV12-5	13	CASGALDRATIYF
-	TRBJ2-1	TRBV7-3	17	CASSPRGQAFTNNEQFF
-	TRBJ1-4	TRBV19	14	CASSIVRPDEKLFF
-	TRBJ2-1	TRBV13	13	CASSLGGSNEQFF
-	TRBJ1-2	TRBV7-2	14	CASSPGGGGHGYTF
TRBD2	TRBJ2-1	TRBV6-6	14	CASSLPTSSNEQFF
-	TRBJ1-3	TRBV10-3	14	CAITPHGTGNTIYF
-	TRBJ1-4	TRBV7-2	13	CASSLGLPEKLFF
-	TRBJ2-2	TRBV11-3	14	CASSRGRRTGELFF
TRBD1	TRBJ1-1	TRBV4-1	14	CASSPTGQGAEAFF
-	TRBJ1-4	TRBV20-1	11	CSAPRREKLFF
TRBD1	TRBJ1-3	TRBV18	15	CASSPQTGRLNTIYF
-	TRBJ1-1	TRBV11-3	15	CASSIYRGKNTEAFF
-	TRBJ2-7	TRBV7-9	14	CASSLGHSDPEQYF
-	TRBJ2-3	TRBV5-1	15	CASSLLAVGEDTQYF
-	TRBJ1-1	TRBV18	15	CASSPRQDMNTEAFF
-	TRBJ1-4	TRBV3-1/TRBV3-2	15	CASSPAGRSYEKLFF
TRBD2	TRBJ2-2	TRBV11-2	16	CASSFLAGGNTGELFF
TRBD1	TRBJ1-2	TRBV15	17	CATSRPSFFGTGGGYTF
TRBD1	TRBJ1-4	TRBV23-1	16	CASSPQGGQGTEKLFF
TRBD2	TRBJ2-3	TRBV2	14	CASMLLGGEGTQYF
-	TRBJ2-4	TRBV2	15	CASSPEGLAKNIQYF
TRBD1	TRBJ1-2	TRBV7-3	14	CASSLDRGAYGYTF
-	TRBJ1-1	TRBV3-1/TRBV3-2	16	CASSHDWTEWNTEAFF
TRBD1	TRBJ1-6	TRBV6-5	15	CASRLMGQGYSPLHF
TRBD1	TRBJ1-1	TRBV7-8	14	CASSLDRGNTEAFF